These 8 T cell receptor beta chains share one sample of origin, sequenced in a study of T cells of healthy individuals. TCRdb analysed the 5' RACE reads with MiXCR anew, one entry per CDR3 protein. Of 53,000 or so distinct CDR3 sequences in the sample, approximately 14% were seen once. The receptors shown here come from a human donor in good health.

This clonotype was picked up a small number of times. The chain recombines TRBV2 with TRBJ1-2; no clear D. The CDR3 loop spans 13 amino acids. Germline CDR1 and CDR2: SNHLY and FYNNEI. V was cut by 6 bases and J by 2 bases, with 10 bases left in between. The CDR3 region has the DNA TGTGCCAGCAGACAAGAAACCAACTATGGCTACACCTTC. Protein product: CASRQETNYGYTF.

The V gene is TRBV6-1, the J gene TRBJ2-7, with D perhaps matching TRBD1 or TRBD2 (5 bases each). There are 15 residues in the CDR3. V was pared by 7 bases and J by 0 bases, with 16 bases between. Germline CDR1 and CDR2: MNHNS and SASEGT. The CDR3 protein is CASKRDGPYSYEQYF. The CDR3 bases are TGTGCCAGCAAACGGGACGGACCATACTCCTACGAGCAGTACTTC.

The count of this clonotype is one. The chain uses TRBV7-2 and TRBJ1-1; 9 bases align to TRBD1. The CDR3 runs 16 residues. Germline CDR1 is SGHTA and CDR2 is FQGNSA. J was trimmed by 5 bases and V by 5 bases; bases with no gene match: 12. CDR3 sequence: CASSKIQGQGSTEAFF. For the CDR3, the DNA is TGTGCCAGCAGCAAAATCCAGGGACAGGGATCGACTGAAGCTTTCTTT. Using reference TRBV7-2 and TRBJ1-1 for the parts outside the CDR3, the full variable domain is GAGVSQSPSNKVTEKGKDVELRCDPISGHTALYWYRQSLGQGLEFLIYFQGNSAPDKSGLPSDRFSAERTGGSVSTLTIQRTQQEDSAVYLCASSKIQGQGSTEAFFGQGTRLTVV.

This clonotype was recorded a few times. This chain links TRBV9 with TRBJ2-2, with a weak D call TRBD2 (6 bases). CDR3 size: 15 residues. Per the germline V gene, CDR1 is SGDLS and CDR2 is YYNGEE. V lost 0 bases, J lost 5 bases, and 11 bases lay in between. CDR3 in amino acids: CASSVGYGRTGELFF. The CDR3 coding sequence is TGTGCCAGCAGCGTAGGCTACGGGAGAACCGGGGAGCTGTTTTTT.

The CDR3: CASRQAGTQYF. The CDR3 DNA reads TGTGCCAGCAGACAGGCGGGGACGCAGTATTTT. V is TRBV6-2 or TRBV6-3 and J is TRBJ2-3; D may be TRBD2 (6 bases). The CDR3 is 11 amino acids. The V gene lost 6 bases and the J gene lost 9 bases, with 10 bases spanning the gap. Germline-derived CDR1 and CDR2 are MNHEY and SVGEGT.

This clonotype was observed at least ten times. The chain uses TRBV6-2 or TRBV6-3 and TRBJ2-7; D is unclear. The CDR3 covers 15 residues. Germline-derived CDR1 and CDR2 are MNHEY and SVGEGT. The V end was cut by 5 bases, the J end by 3 bases, with 17 bases between. CDR3 sequence (DNA): TGTGCCAGCAGTGGCCTAGTGGACCCCGTCTACGAGCAGTACTTC. Translation gives CASSGLVDPVYEQYF.

This clonotype was counted at least ten times. V gene TRBV7-3 combines with J gene TRBJ2-5; the match to TRBD1 covers 7 bases. CDR3 length: 13 amino acids. Per the germline V gene, CDR1 is SGHTA and CDR2 is FQGTGA. V shed 5 bases, J shed 3 bases, and the junction held 3 bases outside the gene matches. The DNA for the CDR3 is TGTGCCAGCAGCGTCGGGACAGAAGAGACCCAGTACTTC. Translated, it gives CASSVGTEETQYF.

This clonotype was found many times. The CDR3 DNA is TGCGCCAGCAGCTTGGCGCCGCAAACCGGGGAGCTGTTTTTT. It is translated as CASSLAPQTGELFF. The chain recombines TRBV5-1 with TRBJ2-2; no definite D call. The CDR3 is made up of 14 amino acids. V was cut by 0 bases and J by 5 bases, with 8 bases left in between. The germline V gene encodes CDR1 SGHRS and CDR2 YFSETQ.